One and the same sample provided the 17 T cell receptor beta chains below, sequenced in a study of vaccination effects on CD4 cells after COVID-19. Their target antigens are unknown. Produced via immunoSEQ multiplex PCR; TCRdb's table is partial and in-frame only. The data contain about 19,000 clones, roughly 74% of them singletons. Before any sequencing was done, the ViraFEST assay used viral peptide pools to expand antigen-specific CD4+ T cells. At the end of roughly ten days of culture, CD4+ T cells were isolated. The person was diagnosed with PCR-confirmed SARS-CoV-2 infection between March and December 2020. The sample in question was CD4+ T cells from PBMCs cultured with SARS-CoV-2 spike peptides, obtained before COVID-19 vaccination. These receptors were taken from a human donor who had a prior SARS-CoV-2 infection.

J is TRBJ2-7 and V is TRBV5-6; TRBD2 might be the D (8 bases). This CDR3 comprises 16 residues. The germline CDR1 and CDR2 sequences are SGHDT and YYEEEE. V dropped 4 bases and J dropped 0 bases, with 17 bases sitting between them. The CDR3 is CASSPAGGQISYEQYF. The CDR3 coding sequence is TGTGCCAGCAGCCCCGCGGGGGGACAGATCTCCTACGAGCAGTACTTC.

This chain links TRBV4-3 with TRBJ1-1; D not resolved. The CDR3 runs to 14 residues. Germline CDR1 reads LGHNA; CDR2 reads YSLEER. Trimming cost V 0 bases and J 6 bases, with 11 bases left between them. The CDR3 region is CASSQEVTRAEAFF. The CDR3 region has the DNA TGCGCCAGCAGCCAAGAAGTGACACGTGCTGAAGCTTTCTTT.

The CDR3 protein is CASSQDQGIGGYTF. The CDR3 region has the DNA TGTGCCAGCAGCCAAGACCAGGGAATAGGCGGCTACACCTTC. V usage is TRBV3-1 (or the pseudogene TRBV3-2) and J usage is TRBJ1-2; a weak D match, TRBD1 (5 bases). The germline CDR1 and CDR2 sequences are LGHDT and YNNKEL (reference sequence). With 0 bases removed from V and 8 bases from J, the gap between germline ends came to 13 bases. This CDR3 contains 14 residues.

The chain employs TRBV5-1 and TRBJ2-2; D remains unclear. V lost 5 bases and J 1 base, leaving 9 bases between the germline ends. The germline V gene has CDR1 SGHRS and CDR2 YFSETQ. The CDR3 is 14 residues long. In DNA, the CDR3 is TGCGCCAGCAGAGTCTCGCTGAACACCGGGGAGCTGTTTTTT. This gives the protein CASRVSLNTGELFF.

The CDR3 DNA reads TGTGCCAGCTCACCACGACTAGCGGGGCACCAAGAGACCCAGTACTTC. Protein sequence: CASSPRLAGHQETQYF. This chain uses TRBV18 with TRBJ2-5; TRBD2 aligns across 11 bases. The CDR3 covers 16 residues. With 1 base clipped from V and 0 bases from J, the junction kept 1 base outside the gene matches. Per germline, CDR1 KGHSH and CDR2 LQKENI.

The gene calls are TRBV7-9 and TRBJ1-1; possible D gene TRBD1, 5 bases. Trimming took off 1 base at V and 1 base at J, with 7 bases between the two ends. The CDR3 length is 14 residues. From germline, CDR1 is SEHNR and CDR2 FQNEAQ (reference sequence). CDR3 bases: TGTGCCAGCAGCTTAGGCGGGGCGAACACTGAAGCTTTCTTT. Protein: CASSLGGANTEAFF.

The rearrangement links TRBV18 to TRBJ2-5; maybe TRBD1 (7 bases). The germline V and J ends were trimmed by 2 bases and 4 bases, with 17 bases remaining between them. CDR1 KGHSH and CDR2 LQKENI come from the germline V gene. The CDR3 has 16 residues. The CDR3 reads CASSPIGGGIGETQYF. The CDR3 DNA is TGTGCCAGCTCACCAATAGGAGGGGGCATTGGAGAGACCCAGTACTTC. Looking up the rest from reference TRBV18 and TRBJ2-5 gives the full variable domain: NAGVMQNPRHLVRRRGQEARLRCSPMKGHSHVYWYRQLPEEGLKFMVYLQKENIIDESGMPKERFSAEFPKEGPSILRIQQVVRGDSAAYFCASSPIGGGIGETQYFGPGTRLLVL.

The gene calls are TRBV2 and TRBJ2-2; 11 bases align to TRBD2. Germline V gene data show CDR1 as SNHLY and CDR2 as FYNNEI. The CDR3 has 15 amino acids. The J segment lost 6 bases and the V segment lost 4 bases, leaving 4 bases of the junction unmatched. In nucleotides, the CDR3 is TGTGCCAGCAGTGCAGTAGCGGGGGGGCCCGGGGAGCTGTTTTTT. Protein sequence: CASSAVAGGPGELFF.

V gene TRBV15 combines with J gene TRBJ2-3, with 13 bases fitting TRBD2. The J segment lost 2 bases and the V segment lost 1 base, leaving 6 bases of the junction unmatched. The germline CDR1 and CDR2 sequences are LNHNV and YYDKDF (reference sequence). The length of the CDR3 is 18 residues. CDR3 DNA sequence: TGTGCCACCAGCAGAGCACTAGCGGGGGGGCGTTTCACAGATACGCAGTATTTT. Its protein product is CATSRALAGGRFTDTQYF.

The J gene is TRBJ2-3, the V gene TRBV12-3 or TRBV12-4; TRBD1 is a possible D gene (5 bases). V dropped 6 bases and J dropped 2 bases, with 6 bases sitting between them. The length of the CDR3 is 12 residues. The CDR3 sequence: CASRDNTDTQYF. The CDR3, as DNA: TGTGCCAGCAGGGACAACACAGATACGCAGTATTTT.

The gene calls are TRBV7-2 and TRBJ1-1, with TRBD1 as a possible D gene (5 bases). Per germline, CDR1 SGHTA and CDR2 FQGNSA. V was clipped by 4 bases and J by 5 bases, with 17 bases between them. This CDR3 has 15 residues. CDR3 nucleotides: TGTGCCAGCAGCTCCGTGGGGGTTGGGGGTACTGAAGCTTTCTTT. Protein sequence: CASSSVGVGGTEAFF.

This clone was picked up a small number of times. The chain is built from TRBV5-1 and TRBJ1-6; perhaps TRBD1 as D (6 bases). Trimming pared 5 bases from V and 7 bases from J, leaving 22 bases between. CDR1 is SGHRS, CDR2 YFSETQ, per germline. The CDR3 is made up of 17 amino acids. In nucleotides, the CDR3 is TGCGCCAGCAGACCGACCAGGGGAGGCACAGAGAATTCACCCCTCCACTTT. Translated, it gives CASRPTRGGTENSPLHF. The full variable domain, completed using reference TRBV5-1 and TRBJ1-6, is KAGVTQTPRYLIKTRGQQVTLSCSPISGHRSVSWYQQTPGQGLQFLFEYFSETQRNKGNFPGRFSGRQFSNSRSEMNVSTLELGDSALYLCASRPTRGGTENSPLHFGNGTRLTVT.

The V call is TRBV5-1, the J call TRBJ2-1, with D perhaps matching TRBD2 (5 bases). The CDR3 runs 13 residues. Germline CDR1 SGHRS, CDR2 YFSETQ. With 6 bases removed from V and 8 bases from J, the gap between germline ends came to 15 bases. The CDR3 DNA reads TGCGCCAGCAACCTCTCCCCCGGGGATGAGCAGTTCTTC. Translation: CASNLSPGDEQFF.

The chain uses TRBV6-1 and TRBJ1-2; TRBD1 matches at 9 bases. Unmatched junction bases numbered 8, after V lost 4 bases and J lost 2 bases. CDR3 length: 16 amino acids. Germline values: CDR1 MNHNS, CDR2 SASEGT. The CDR3 spells CASSGSPGQGNYGYTF. CDR3 nucleotide sequence: TGTGCCAGCAGTGGTTCCCCGGGACAGGGCAACTATGGCTACACCTTC.

This chain connects TRBV5-5 to TRBJ1-3; D call uncertain. The CDR3 has 15 residues. Germline V gene sequence: CDR1 SGHKS, CDR2 YYEKEE (reference sequence). Between the trimmed V and J ends, which lost 4 bases and 0 bases, there was a span of 11 bases. The CDR3 bases are TGTGCCAGCAGCCAGGACGGCTACTCTGGAAACACCATATATTTT. Its protein product is CASSQDGYSGNTIYF.

The chain has TRBV5-1 and TRBJ2-3, with 8 bases lining up with TRBD1. Germline CDR1 SGHRS, CDR2 YFSETQ. CDR3 size: 17 residues. The ends lost 4 bases at V and 2 bases at J; junction bases unmatched: 12. CDR3 protein: CASSNTGTGLDTDTQYF. The DNA for the CDR3 is TGCGCCAGCAGCAACACCGGGACAGGCTTAGACACAGATACGCAGTATTTT.

This clone was detected a few times. This chain connects TRBV2 to TRBJ1-2, with D tentatively TRBD1 (6 bases). The ends were cut back, 6 bases at V and 7 bases at J, with 21 bases in the middle. Germline loops: CDR1 SNHLY, CDR2 FYNNEI. The CDR3 runs to 15 residues. The CDR3 DNA is TGTGCCAGCAGACCGACGACGGCGGGGGCTGGTGGCTACACCTTC. This translates into CASRPTTAGAGGYTF.